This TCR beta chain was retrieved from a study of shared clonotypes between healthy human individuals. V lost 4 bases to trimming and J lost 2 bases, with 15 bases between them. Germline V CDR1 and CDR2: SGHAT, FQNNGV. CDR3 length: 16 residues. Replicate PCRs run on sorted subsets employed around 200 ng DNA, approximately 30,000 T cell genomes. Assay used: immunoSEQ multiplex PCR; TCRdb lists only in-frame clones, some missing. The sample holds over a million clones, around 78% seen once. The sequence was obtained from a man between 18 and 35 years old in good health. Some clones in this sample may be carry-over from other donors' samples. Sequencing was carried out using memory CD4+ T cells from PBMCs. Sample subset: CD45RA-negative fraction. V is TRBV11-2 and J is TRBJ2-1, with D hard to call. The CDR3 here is CASSSLLRRPYNEQFF. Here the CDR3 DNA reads TGTGCCAGCAGCTCCCTTCTTAGGCGTCCCTACAATGAGCAGTTCTTC.